The 15 T cell receptor beta chains below come from one sample, sequenced in a study of T-cell memory formation after mild COVID-19. TCRdb re-derived calls from the 5' RACE reads in MiXCR, one entry per CDR3 protein. The profile shows about 400,000 distinct CDR3 sequences, more than 15% of them singletons. What was sequenced was PBMCs or a T cell subset sorted from them (not recorded which). The receptors were gathered from a man younger than 35 who had mild COVID-19 (a few samples of this study predate the infection). Cell type and time point are not known.

This clonotype was seen more than once but under ten times. V usage is TRBV12-3 or TRBV12-4 and J usage is TRBJ2-7, with 8 bases fitting TRBD1. J gave up 7 bases and V 6 bases, and 11 bases lay outside the gene matches. This CDR3 has 14 residues. The CDR3 is CASRVGQGAGEQYF. The CDR3 region has the DNA TGTGCCAGCAGAGTCGGGCAGGGGGCAGGGGAGCAGTACTTC.

V is TRBV7-9 and J is TRBJ2-3; D might be TRBD1 or TRBD2, each matching 5 bases. The CDR3 is 14 residues long. Germline loops: CDR1 SEHNR, CDR2 FQNEAQ (reference sequence). Trimming cost V 2 bases and J 5 bases, with 11 bases left between them. The CDR3 nucleotides read TGTGCCAGCAGCTTAATGGGGGAAGGAGATACGCAGTATTTT. Residues: CASSLMGEGDTQYF.

In its sample, this clonotype was seen a few times. V and J are TRBV9 and TRBJ2-3; D assignment may be TRBD1 or TRBD2 (5 bases each). CDR1 is SGDLS, CDR2 YYNGEE, per germline. This CDR3 has 15 amino acids. The germline V and J ends were trimmed by 4 bases and 2 bases, with 14 bases remaining between them. The CDR3 bases are TGTGCCAGCAGCCTCCGAGGGGCGTACACAGATACGCAGTATTTT. Translation gives CASSLRGAYTDTQYF.

In this sample, this clonotype turned up many times. The CDR3, as DNA: TGCGCCAGCAGCCCTTGGGACAGCTACGAGCAGTACTTC. Translation: CASSPWDSYEQYF. The rearrangement joins TRBV4-1 to TRBJ2-7; 7 positions agree with TRBD1. The germline CDR1 and CDR2 sequences are MGHRA and YSYEKL. The J segment lost 3 bases and the V segment lost 4 bases, leaving 3 bases of the junction unmatched. This CDR3 has 13 amino acids.

V is TRBV2 and J is TRBJ2-7, with TRBD2 as a possible D gene (5 bases). V was trimmed by 1 base and J by 7 bases, leaving 8 bases between them. Germline CDR1 is SNHLY and CDR2 is FYNNEI. The CDR3 runs 12 residues. The chain's CDR3 is CASSEEPGEQYF. Written as DNA, the CDR3 is TGTGCCAGCAGTGAAGAGCCGGGGGAGCAGTACTTC.

This clonotype was counted a few times. The J gene is TRBJ1-5, the V gene TRBV10-3; tentatively, D is TRBD1 (6 bases). CDR1 is ENHRY, CDR2 SYGVKD, per germline. This CDR3 has 13 residues. The germline V and J ends were trimmed by 4 bases and 5 bases, with 9 bases remaining between them. This CDR3 reads CAISGGGHQPQHF. CDR3 in DNA: TGTGCCATCAGTGGGGGGGGCCATCAGCCCCAGCATTTT.

This clonotype has more than one count but fewer than ten. V and J are TRBV29-1 and TRBJ2-4, with 7 bases aligning to TRBD2. The CDR3 is 15 amino acids. The V segment lost 4 bases and the J segment 0 bases; nucleotides outside the gene matches: 6. Germline lookup yields CDR1 SQVTM and CDR2 ANQGSEA. In nucleotides, the CDR3 is TGCAGCGTTGCACGGCGGGAGATAGCCAAAAACATTCAGTACTTC. Its translation: CSVARREIAKNIQYF.

The chain has TRBV20-1 and TRBJ1-5, with D possibly being TRBD1 (6 bases). This CDR3 comprises 14 residues. Looked up from germline, CDR1 is DFQATT and CDR2 is SNEGSKA (reference sequence). V was clipped by 3 bases and J by 1 base, with 10 bases between them. CDR3 sequence: CSASGQGSNQPQHF. The CDR3 DNA reads as TGCAGTGCTAGCGGGCAGGGGAGCAATCAGCCCCAGCATTTT.

V gene TRBV5-1 combines with J gene TRBJ2-5, with D perhaps matching TRBD1 (6 bases). Trimming took off 0 bases at V and 5 bases at J, with 8 bases between the two ends. Looked up from germline, CDR1 is SGHRS and CDR2 is YFSETQ. The CDR3 runs 13 residues. The chain's CDR3 is CASSLAQGETQYF. CDR3 nucleotide sequence: TGCGCCAGCAGCTTGGCCCAGGGGGAGACCCAGTACTTC.

The gene calls are TRBV30 and TRBJ2-5; 8 bases match TRBD1. The J segment lost 4 bases and the V segment lost 3 bases, leaving 4 bases of the junction unmatched. The CDR3 runs 13 residues. Per germline, CDR1 GTSNPN and CDR2 SVGIG (reference sequence). The CDR3 sequence is CAWSGQGAETQYF. The CDR3 DNA is TGTGCCTGGAGCGGACAGGGAGCAGAGACCCAGTACTTC. Filled out from reference TRBV30 and TRBJ2-5, the complete variable domain reads SQTIHQWPATLVQPVGSPLSLECTVEGTSNPNLYWYRQAAGRGLQLLFYSVGIGQISSEVPQNLSASRPQDRQFILSSKKLLLSDSGFYLCAWSGQGAETQYFGPGTRLLVL.

This clonotype was observed a few times. V and J are TRBV5-6 and TRBJ1-2; TRBD1 matches 8 bases. This CDR3 is 16 amino acids long. Losses at the gene ends were 4 bases for V and 4 bases for J; bases not matched to a gene: 12. From germline, CDR1 is SGHDT and CDR2 YYEEEE. CDR3 coding DNA: TGTGCCAGCAGCCTCCCGGCTGGGACAGGAATCTATGGCTACACCTTC. Translation gives CASSLPAGTGIYGYTF.

This clonotype occurred a few times. The chain uses TRBV6-5 and TRBJ2-1; D gene uncertain. Deletions cut 5 bases from V and 6 bases from J, with 14 bases between. Looked up from germline, CDR1 is MNHEY and CDR2 is SVGAGI. The CDR3 consists of 14 residues. CDR3 in amino acids: CASSRYEALNEQFF. CDR3 nucleotide sequence: TGTGCCAGCAGTAGATACGAGGCCCTCAATGAGCAGTTCTTC.

The chain uses TRBV4-3 and TRBJ1-6; 7 positions match TRBD1. CDR1 is LGHNA and CDR2 is YSLEER in the germline V gene. This CDR3 has 19 amino acids. Trimming removed 0 bases from V and 5 bases from J; junction bases left unmatched: 13. This chain's CDR3 is CASSQDHVRGRADNSPLHF. CDR3 DNA sequence: TGCGCCAGCAGCCAAGATCACGTCAGGGGGAGGGCTGATAATTCACCCCTCCACTTT.

There are many counts of this clonotype. The V and J genes are TRBV10-2 and TRBJ2-3; D may be TRBD2 (6 bases). The CDR3 contains 15 residues. Germline CDR1 reads WSHSY; CDR2 reads SAAADI. V gave up 1 base and J gave up 1 base, with 9 bases separating them. CDR3 DNA sequence: TGCGCCAGCAGTGAGTGGGTAGCGGGCACAGATACGCAGTATTTT. Its protein is CASSEWVAGTDTQYF.

The V and J genes are TRBV4-1 and TRBJ2-3; D perhaps matches TRBD2 (7 bases). This CDR3 has 17 residues. Deletions cut 2 bases from V and 5 bases from J, with 20 bases between. Germline CDR1 reads MGHRA; CDR2 reads YSYEKL. CDR3 sequence: CASSQLRFGGHGDTQYF. DNA of the CDR3: TGCGCCAGCAGCCAATTACGTTTCGGGGGGCATGGAGATACGCAGTATTTT.